Listed here are 10 T cell receptor beta chains from one sample, sequenced in a study of CD8 T cells in Susac syndrome. RNA was extracted with the RNeasy kit, and a quantity of roughly 0.5 to 1 ug was reverse transcribed using random hexamers. One entry per CDR3 protein results from TCRdb running MiXCR on the immunoSEQ multiplex PCR reads. Of roughly 200,000 distinct CDR3 sequences listed, approximately 96% are singletons. Sequenced input: CD4+ T cells from PBMCs. These receptors originate from a human donor with multiple sclerosis.

The chain has TRBV20-1 and TRBJ2-7; D may be TRBD1 or TRBD2 (5 bases each). The CDR3 has 15 amino acids. Deletions cut 5 bases from V and 7 bases from J, with 24 bases between. Germline V gene sequence: CDR1 DFQATT, CDR2 SNEGSKA (reference sequence). CDR3 nucleotides: TGCAGTGCTGCTCAGGCCGGGACCCGTGGTCGTGAGCAGTACTTC. This sequence encodes CSAAQAGTRGREQYF.

The rearrangement uses TRBV5-1 and TRBJ2-5; possible D gene TRBD2, 5 bases. CDR1 and CDR2 (germline): SGHRS, YFSETQ. CDR3 length: 16 amino acids. The V and J ends lost 4 bases and 1 base respectively, with 17 bases between them. CDR3: CASSPGSGPGQETQYF. CDR3 nucleotides: TGCGCCAGCAGCCCGGGATCGGGTCCAGGCCAAGAGACCCAGTACTTC.

The CDR3 nucleotides read TGTGCCAGCAGTCGAGACAGATCCTACGAGCAGTACTTC. Encoded protein: CASSRDRSYEQYF. The chain links TRBV11-2 to TRBJ2-7; D is possibly TRBD1 (5 bases). The V gene lost 6 bases and the J gene lost 1 base, with 10 bases spanning the gap. Germline CDR1 SGHAT, CDR2 FQNNGV. The CDR3 consists of 13 residues. Filled out from reference TRBV11-2 and TRBJ2-7, the complete variable domain reads EAGVAQSPRYKIIEKRQSVAFWCNPISGHATLYWYQQILGQGPKLLIQFQNNGVVDDSQLPKDRFSAERLKGVDSTLKIQPAKLEDSAVYLCASSRDRSYEQYFGPGTRLTVT.

The chain recombines TRBV7-2 with TRBJ2-3; D is undetermined. Germline-derived CDR1 and CDR2 are SGHTA and FQGNSA. CDR3 size: 16 residues. Trimming removed 1 base at V and 1 base at J, with 12 bases between. CDR3 DNA sequence: TGTGCCAGCAGCTTAGTCCCAGGAACGGGCACAGATACGCAGTATTTT. As protein: CASSLVPGTGTDTQYF.

The chain combines TRBV12-3 or TRBV12-4 with TRBJ2-3, with 7 bases fitting TRBD2. The CDR3 is 18 amino acids. After removal of 3 bases from V and 0 bases from J, the junction contained 12 bases not matched to a gene. The CDR3 region has the DNA TGTGCCAGCAGTTTGGGCGGGGGAAGTCTAACTAGCACAGATACGCAGTATTTT. Translation gives CASSLGGGSLTSTDTQYF.

The rearrangement joins TRBV18 to TRBJ1-2; D uncertain. This CDR3 has 13 residues. With 8 bases removed from V and 8 bases from J, the gap between germline ends came to 18 bases. From germline, CDR1 is KGHSH and CDR2 LQKENI. The CDR3 sequence is CASALFADGGYTF. The CDR3 coding sequence is TGTGCCAGCGCCCTTTTTGCCGACGGGGGCTACACCTTC.

This chain uses TRBV20-1 with TRBJ1-5; no clear D gene. V shed 1 base and J shed 1 base, with 5 bases lying between them. The CDR3 runs to 13 residues. Germline values: CDR1 DFQATT, CDR2 SNEGSKA (reference sequence). This CDR3 reads CSARVGSNQPQHF. The CDR3 DNA is TGCAGTGCTAGAGTGGGAAGCAATCAGCCCCAGCATTTT.

The chain combines TRBV5-6 with TRBJ2-1; no clear D gene. V gave up 2 bases and J gave up 12 bases, with 12 bases separating them. CDR3 length equals 12 residues. Germline loops: CDR1 SGHDT, CDR2 YYEEEE. The CDR3 DNA is TGTGCCAGCAGCTTCGATTGGTCGGGGCAGTTCTTC. This encodes CASSFDWSGQFF.

V and J are TRBV30 and TRBJ2-3; weak D call: TRBD2 (6 bases). Germline CDR1 is GTSNPN and CDR2 is SVGIG (reference sequence). This CDR3 is 13 amino acids long. Trimming pared 5 bases from V and 2 bases from J, leaving 11 bases between. The CDR3 DNA reads TGTGCCTGGTCTAGCGAGCTCACAGATACGCAGTATTTT. This encodes CAWSSELTDTQYF.

This chain links TRBV12-3 or TRBV12-4 with TRBJ2-1; D gene ambiguous. The CDR3 covers 14 residues. Trimming shortened V by 8 bases and J by 7 bases, and 18 bases separated the two germline ends. CDR3 in amino acids: CASCKRSVLNEQFF. CDR3 DNA: TGTGCCAGCTGTAAGAGGAGCGTTTTGAATGAGCAGTTCTTC.